The clone carrying this TCR beta chain has just one count. Both 60 Vbeta primers and 13 Jbeta primers went into the PCR. Libraries were prepared by immunoSEQ multiplex PCR; TCRdb keeps only in-frame clonotypes and omits some of them. The table has approximately 160,000 clones, around 68% seen once; the top ten hold approximately 2.8%. Germline CDR1 SNHLY, CDR2 FYNNEI. The CDR3 sequence is 15 residues long. Trimming pared 8 bases from V and 1 base from J, leaving 17 bases between. The source of the sample is a study of cytomegalovirus exposure and HLA in healthy donors. As for the study in general: Early release data held around 82 million unique TCRs from HLA-typed donors.

Input material: PBMCs. This chain uses TRBV2 with TRBJ2-5; possibly TRBD1 for D (5 bases). The clonotype originates from a woman aged 40 to 50 in good health and CMV-seropositive. CDR3 nucleotide sequence: TGTGCCAGCGCTCAGAACCGACAGTCCCAAGAGACCCAGTACTTC. It codes for CASAQNRQSQETQYF.